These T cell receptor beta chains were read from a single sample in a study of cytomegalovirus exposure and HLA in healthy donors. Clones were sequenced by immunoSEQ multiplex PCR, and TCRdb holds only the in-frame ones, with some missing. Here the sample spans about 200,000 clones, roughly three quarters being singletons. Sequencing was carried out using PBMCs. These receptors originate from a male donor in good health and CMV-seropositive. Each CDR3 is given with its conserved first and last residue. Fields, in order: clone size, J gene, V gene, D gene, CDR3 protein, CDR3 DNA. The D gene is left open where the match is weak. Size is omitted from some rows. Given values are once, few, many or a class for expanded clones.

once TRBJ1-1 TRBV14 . CASSQVVRTEAFF TGTGCCAGCAGCCAAGTAGTCCGGACTGAAGCTTTCTTT
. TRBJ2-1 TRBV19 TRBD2 CASSISPGGSGLYNEQFF TGTGCCAGTAGTATTAGCCCCGGGGGGAGCGGGCTCTACAATGAGCAGTTCTTC
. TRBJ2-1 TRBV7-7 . CASSSDGSSYNEQFF TGTGCTAGCAGCTCGGACGGGAGCTCCTACAATGAGCAGTTCTTC
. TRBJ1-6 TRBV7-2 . CASSLWSQGRAPLHF TGTGCCAGCAGCTTATGGTCACAGGGTAGGGCACCCCTCCACTTT
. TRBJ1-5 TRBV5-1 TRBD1 CASSPGTGKQPQHF TGCGCCAGCAGCCCCGGGACAGGGAAGCAGCCCCAGCATTTT
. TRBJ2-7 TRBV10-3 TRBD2 CAIRPGLAGGPIEQYF TGTGCCATCAGACCTGGACTAGCGGGGGGCCCAATCGAGCAGTACTTC
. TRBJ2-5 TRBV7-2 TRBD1 CASSLAGPGGGETQYF TGTGCCAGCAGCTTAGCGGGTCCAGGGGGCGGGGAGACCCAGTACTTC
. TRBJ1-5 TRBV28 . CASSLRTFGGQPQHF TGTGCCAGCAGCCTCCGGACATTTGGGGGCCAGCCCCAGCATTTT
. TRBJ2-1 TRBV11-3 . CASSQRGSEQFF TGTGCCAGCAGCCAGAGAGGTTCTGAGCAGTTCTTC
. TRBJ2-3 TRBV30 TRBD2 CAWSLAGALADTQYF TGTGCCTGGAGCCTAGCGGGAGCGCTAGCAGATACGCAGTATTTT
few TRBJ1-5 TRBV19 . CASSIHLGETSNQPQHF TGTGCCAGTAGTATCCACCTTGGAGAAACTAGCAATCAGCCCCAGCATTTT
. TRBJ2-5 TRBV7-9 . CASRRGGQAQETQYF TGTGCCAGCAGAAGGGGGGGACAGGCCCAAGAGACCCAGTACTTC
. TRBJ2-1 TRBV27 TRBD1 CASRPRTGPYNEQFF TGTGCCAGCAGACCTAGGACAGGCCCCTACAATGAGCAGTTCTTC
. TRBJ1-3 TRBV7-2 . CASSLGTASGNTIYF TGTGCCAGCAGCTTAGGGACAGCCTCTGGAAACACCATATATTTT
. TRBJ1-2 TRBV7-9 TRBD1 CASNPGQAFYGYTF TGTGCCAGCAACCCTGGACAGGCCTTCTATGGCTACACCTTC
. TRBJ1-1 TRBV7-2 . CASSRDSLRPSFF TGTGCCAGCAGCAGAGACAGCCTCCGCCCGTCTTTCTTT
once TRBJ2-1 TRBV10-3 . CAISELNEQFF TGTGCCATCAGTGAGTTAAATGAGCAGTTCTTC
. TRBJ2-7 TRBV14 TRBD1 CASSQGTGEVEQYF TGTGCCAGCAGCCAGGGGACAGGGGAAGTCGAGCAGTACTTC
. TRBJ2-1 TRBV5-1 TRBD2 CASGWGAGGPVNEQFF TGCGCCAGCGGCTGGGGAGCGGGAGGGCCGGTCAATGAGCAGTTCTTC
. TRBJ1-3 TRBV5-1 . CASSLMAPPDTIYF TGCGCCAGCAGCTTGATGGCCCCACCCGACACCATATATTTT
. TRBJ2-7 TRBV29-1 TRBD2 CSSRGGTRPYEQYF TGCAGCTCCCGCGGCGGGACTAGACCCTACGAGCAGTACTTC
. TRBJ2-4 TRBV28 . CASSLGQLKNIQYF TGTGCCAGCAGTTTAGGACAGCTAAAAAACATTCAGTACTTC
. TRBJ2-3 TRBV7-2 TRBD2 CASSLGARTSGRADTQYF TGTGCCAGCAGCTTAGGGGCGCGGACTAGCGGGAGAGCAGATACGCAGTATTTT
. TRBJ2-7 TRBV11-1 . CASSYRELDYEQYF TGTGCCAGCAGCTACCGGGAGTTGGACTACGAGCAGTACTTC
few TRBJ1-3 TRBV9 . CASSVVEGLGNTIYF TGTGCCAGCAGCGTAGTCGAGGGTCTGGGAAACACCATATATTTT
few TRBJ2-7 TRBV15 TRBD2 CATSSGRYEQYF TGTGCCACGTCTAGCGGGCGCTACGAGCAGTACTTC
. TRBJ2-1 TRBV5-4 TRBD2 CASSLARSGGNWNEQFF TGTGCCAGCAGCTTGGCTCGTAGCGGGGGGAATTGGAATGAGCAGTTCTTC
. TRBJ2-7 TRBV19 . CASSMTVTYEQYF TGTGCCAGTAGTATGACAGTTACCTACGAGCAGTACTTC
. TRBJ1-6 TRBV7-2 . CASSSNSPLHF TGTGCCAGCAGCTCAAATTCACCCCTCCACTTT
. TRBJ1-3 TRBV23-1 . CASSVLLPSTVGNTIYF TGCGCCAGCAGTGTTCTACTTCCCTCAACAGTTGGAAACACCATATATTTT
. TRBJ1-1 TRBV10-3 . CAISESRVIAEAFF TGTGCCATCAGTGAGTCCCGAGTAATCGCTGAAGCTTTCTTT
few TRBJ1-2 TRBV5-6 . CASSRPGQNYGYTF TGTGCCAGCAGTCGTCCTGGCCAGAACTATGGCTACACCTTC
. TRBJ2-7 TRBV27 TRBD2 CASSSLSGKYEQYF TGTGCCAGCAGTTCCCTTAGCGGGAAATACGAGCAGTACTTC
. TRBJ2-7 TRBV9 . CASSVDHDSSYEQYF TGTGCCAGCAGCGTAGACCACGACAGTTCCTACGAGCAGTACTTC
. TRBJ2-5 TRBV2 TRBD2 CASSEILAGARGGETQYF TGTGCCAGCAGTGAAATATTAGCGGGGGCCCGCGGTGGGGAGACCCAGTACTTC
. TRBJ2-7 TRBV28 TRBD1 CASRRDSRGVFGGVVQKIYEQYF TGTGCCAGCAGACGGGACAGTCGGGGAGTGTTCGGTGGGGTGGTCCAAAAAATCTACGAGCAGTACTTC
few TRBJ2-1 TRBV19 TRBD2 CASRTGGAGGSYNEQFF TGTGCCAGTAGGACCGGGGGGGCGGGGGGCTCCTACAATGAGCAGTTCTTC
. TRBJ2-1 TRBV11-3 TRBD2 CASSPTSGRNNEQFF TGTGCCAGCAGCCCCACTAGCGGGAGAAACAATGAGCAGTTCTTC
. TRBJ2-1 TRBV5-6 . CASSLGEGDGNEQFF TGTGCCAGCAGCTTGGGAGAGGGGGACGGCAATGAGCAGTTCTTC
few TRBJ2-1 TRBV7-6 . CASSAGLWYNEQFF TGTGCCAGCAGCGCCGGACTGTGGTACAATGAGCAGTTCTTC
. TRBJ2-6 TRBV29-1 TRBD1 CSVVRQGAGANVLTF TGCAGCGTTGTGAGACAGGGGGCTGGGGCCAACGTCCTGACTTTC
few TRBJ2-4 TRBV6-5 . CASSYYRENIQYF TGTGCCAGCAGTTACTATCGGGAAAACATTCAGTACTTC
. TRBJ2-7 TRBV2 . CASSEGRRLSYEQYF TGTGCCAGCAGTGAGGGTCGGCGGCTCTCCTACGAGCAGTACTTC
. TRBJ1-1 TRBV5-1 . CASSLDQQGRWTEAFF TGCGCCAGCAGCTTGGATCAACAGGGACGGTGGACTGAAGCTTTCTTT
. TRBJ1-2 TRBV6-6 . CASSKGQSNYGYTF TGTGCCAGCAGTAAAGGACAGAGTAACTATGGCTACACCTTC
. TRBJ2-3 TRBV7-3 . CASSPSPVDTQYF TGTGCCAGCAGCCCGTCCCCTGTTGATACGCAGTATTTT
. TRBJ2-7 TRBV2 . CASSRGLSYEQYF TGTGCCAGCAGTAGGGGACTCTCCTACGAGCAGTACTTC
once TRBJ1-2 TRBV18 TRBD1 CANLTGGAYYGYTF TGTGCCAACTTGACAGGGGGCGCTTACTATGGCTACACCTTC
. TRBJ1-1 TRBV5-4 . CASSLPGNMNTEAFF TGTGCCAGCAGCCTTCCCGGGAACATGAACACTGAAGCTTTCTTT
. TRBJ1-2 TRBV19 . CASSIDNGPRGYTF TGTGCCAGTAGTATAGATAATGGGCCTCGTGGCTACACCTTC
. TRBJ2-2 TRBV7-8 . CASSLFDPMNTGELFF TGTGCCAGCAGCTTATTCGATCCTATGAACACCGGGGAGCTGTTTTTT
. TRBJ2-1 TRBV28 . CASSPPPVGVGSYNEQFF TGTGCCAGCAGTCCCCCGCCAGTCGGAGTTGGGTCCTACAATGAGCAGTTCTTC
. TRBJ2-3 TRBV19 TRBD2 CASTIAGGGDTQYF TGTGCCAGCACTATAGCGGGAGGAGGAGATACGCAGTATTTT
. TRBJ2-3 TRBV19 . CASSLADSTDTQYF TGTGCCAGTAGTTTAGCGGACTCCACAGATACGCAGTATTTT
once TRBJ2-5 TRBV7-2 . CASSPHAETQYF TGTGCCAGCAGCCCCCACGCGGAGACCCAGTACTTC
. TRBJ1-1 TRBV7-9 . CASSKQENTEAFF TGTGCCAGCAGCAAACAGGAGAACACTGAAGCTTTCTTT
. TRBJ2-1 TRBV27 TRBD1 CASSLLPGGPFGEQFF TGTGCCAGCAGTTTATTGCCAGGGGGCCCGTTCGGCGAGCAGTTCTTC
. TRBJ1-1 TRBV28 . CASSSRGGNTEAFF TGTGCCAGCAGTTCCCGGGGTGGGAACACTGAAGCTTTCTTT
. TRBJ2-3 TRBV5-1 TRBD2 CASSLYRGLAGADTQYF TGCGCCAGCAGCTTGTACAGGGGACTAGCGGGGGCAGATACGCAGTATTTT
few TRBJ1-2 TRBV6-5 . CASSQPYLYGYTF TGTGCCAGCTCACAGCCGTATCTCTATGGCTACACCTTC